The next 30 T cell receptor beta chains were all read from a single sample in a study of blood T cell repertoires in COVID-19. Produced via immunoSEQ multiplex PCR; TCRdb's table is partial and in-frame only. The data show approximately 180,000 clones, with approximately 81% seen just once and around a sixth held by the top ten. Sequencing input: peripheral blood. The source of these receptors is a person aged 70 to 79 with COVID-19, enrolled during active disease.

The V gene is TRBV7-8, the J gene TRBJ1-1; D unresolved. This CDR3 comprises 15 residues. Trimming removed 4 bases from V and 2 bases from J, with 14 bases in between. Germline CDR1 reads SGHVS; CDR2 reads FQNEAQ. The CDR3 here is CASSSRIDTNTEAFF. CDR3 DNA sequence: TGTGCCAGCAGCTCCCGAATAGACACCAACACTGAAGCTTTCTTT.

The chain employs TRBV25-1 and TRBJ1-4, with D uncertain. Germline V lookup: CDR1 MGHDK, CDR2 SYGVNS. There are 16 residues in the CDR3. Between the trimmed V and J ends, which lost 1 base and 3 bases, there was a span of 12 bases. CDR3 sequence reads: CASSELLRGSNEKLFF. The CDR3 DNA reads TGTGCCAGCAGTGAATTGTTACGAGGGTCTAATGAAAAACTGTTTTTT. Based on the CDR3 plus reference TRBV25-1 and TRBJ1-4, the full variable domain is EADIYQTPRYLVIGTGKKITLECSQTMGHDKMYWYQQDPGMELHLIHYSYGVNSTEKGDLSSESTVSRIRTEHFPLTLESARPSHTSQYLCASSELLRGSNEKLFFGSGTQLSVL.

The chain has TRBV3-1 (or the pseudogene TRBV3-2) and TRBJ1-4, with a possible D match to TRBD1 (6 bases). The CDR3 runs 18 residues. Germline lookup yields CDR1 LGHDT and CDR2 YNNKEL (reference sequence). V was clipped by 4 bases and J by 5 bases, with 23 bases between them. Here the CDR3 reads CASSPSPSLAGENEKLFF. The CDR3 DNA is TGTGCCAGCAGCCCTTCCCCGTCCCTGGCAGGGGAAAATGAAAAACTGTTTTTT.

This sequence joins TRBV7-3 and TRBJ2-1; possible D gene TRBD1, 7 bases. Trimming shortened V by 4 bases and J by 2 bases, and 15 bases separated the two germline ends. CDR3 size: 16 residues. Per germline, CDR1 SGHTA and CDR2 FQGTGA. The CDR3 DNA sequence: TGTGCCAGCAGCTCCCAATCAGGGGGGCCCTACAATGAGCAGTTCTTC. Translation gives CASSSQSGGPYNEQFF. Using reference TRBV7-3 and TRBJ2-1 for the parts outside the CDR3, the full variable domain is GAGVSQTPSNKVTEKGKYVELRCDPISGHTALYWYRQSLGQGPEFLIYFQGTGAADDSGLPNDRFFAVRPEGSVSTLKIQRTERGDSAVYLCASSSQSGGPYNEQFFGPGTRLTVL.

V is TRBV7-2 and J is TRBJ2-1; TRBD1 might be the D (6 bases). V was cut by 8 bases and J by 8 bases, with 19 bases left in between. The CDR3 consists of 14 residues. From germline, CDR1 is SGHTA and CDR2 FQGNSA. The CDR3 loop reads CASAGVRRSDEQFF. The CDR3 DNA reads as TGTGCCAGCGCAGGGGTGCGGCGTTCGGATGAGCAGTTCTTC. Filled out from reference TRBV7-2 and TRBJ2-1, the complete variable domain reads GAGVSQSPSNKVTEKGKDVELRCDPISGHTALYWYRQSLGQGLEFLIYFQGNSAPDKSGLPSDRFSAERTGGSVSTLTIQRTQQEDSAVYLCASAGVRRSDEQFFGPGTRLTVL.

The V gene is TRBV6-6, the J gene TRBJ2-2, with 7 positions matching TRBD1. The length of the CDR3 is 15 residues. V gave up 5 bases and J gave up 3 bases; unmatched junction bases: 6. Germline CDR1 is MNHNY and CDR2 is SVGAGI (reference sequence). CDR3 DNA: TGTGCCAGCAGTCTCAGGACAGGCGACACCGGGGAGCTGTTTTTT. Translation: CASSLRTGDTGELFF.

V and J are TRBV7-9 and TRBJ1-3, with TRBD1 matching 7 bases. V shed 8 bases and J 4 bases; nucleotides not matched to a gene: 11. Germline V lookup: CDR1 SEHNR, CDR2 FQNEAQ (reference sequence). This CDR3 has 15 residues. The CDR3 here is CASLPFTGEGNTIYF. The CDR3, as DNA: TGTGCCAGCCTTCCGTTTACAGGGGAGGGAAACACCATATATTTT. The variable domain in full, with the rest retrieved from reference TRBV7-9 and TRBJ1-3, is DTGVSQNPRHKITKRGQNVTFRCDPISEHNRLYWYRQTLGQGPEFLTYFQNEAQLEKSRLLSDRFSAERPKGSFSTLEIQRTEQGDSAMYLCASLPFTGEGNTIYFGEGSWLTVV.

The rearrangement links TRBV11-2 to TRBJ1-1; D may be TRBD1 (5 bases). With 5 bases removed from V and 4 bases from J, the gap between germline ends came to 11 bases. The CDR3 loop spans 13 amino acids. Germline values: CDR1 SGHAT, CDR2 FQNNGV. CDR3 protein: CASSTLGGTEAFF. The CDR3 region has the DNA TGTGCCAGCAGCACCTTGGGGGGCACTGAAGCTTTCTTT.

The gene calls are TRBV11-1 and TRBJ1-3; possible D gene TRBD1, 6 bases. The CDR3 consists of 16 residues. Germline V gives CDR1 SGHAT, CDR2 FQDESV (reference sequence). Trimming removed 5 bases at V and 0 bases at J, with 14 bases between. The CDR3 region is CASSGWDTLSGNTIYF. The DNA of the CDR3 is TGTGCCAGCAGCGGATGGGACACGCTCTCTGGAAACACCATATATTTT.

CDR3 region: CASSLGSSETQYF. The CDR3 DNA sequence: TGCGCCAGCAGCTTGGGTAGTAGCGAGACCCAGTACTTC. The chain recombines TRBV5-1 with TRBJ2-5; D gene uncertain. V was clipped by 0 bases and J by 5 bases, with 8 bases between them. Germline lookup yields CDR1 SGHRS and CDR2 YFSETQ. The CDR3 length is 13 residues.

This chain joins TRBV14 and TRBJ2-5, with D uncertain. The CDR3 has 15 amino acids. Germline CDR1 SGHDN, CDR2 FVKESK. The V and J ends lost 4 bases and 5 bases respectively, with 17 bases between them. DNA of the CDR3: TGTGCCAGCAGCCTCCTGCGTGCGGCCGGGGAGACCCAGTACTTC. Protein: CASSLLRAAGETQYF.

The CDR3 sequence: CASSLIGVAGANVLTF. The DNA of the CDR3 is TGTGCCAGCAGTTTAATAGGGGTTGCCGGGGCCAACGTCCTGACTTTC. V and J are TRBV6-5 and TRBJ2-6; D perhaps matches TRBD1 (5 bases). Germline CDR1 MNHEY, CDR2 SVGAGI. This CDR3 is built from 16 residues. V lost 4 bases, J lost 4 bases, and 14 bases lay in between.

V usage is TRBV9 and J usage is TRBJ1-1; D uncertain. V was clipped by 0 bases and J by 8 bases, with 5 bases between them. Germline V gives CDR1 SGDLS, CDR2 YYNGEE. The length of the CDR3 is 11 residues. The DNA for the CDR3 is TGTGCCAGCAGCGTAGACAAGGAAGCTTTCTTT. Encoded protein: CASSVDKEAFF. The full variable domain, in which reference TRBV9 and TRBJ1-1 provide the parts outside the CDR3, is DSGVTQTPKHLITATGQRVTLRCSPRSGDLSVYWYQQSLDQGLQFLIQYYNGEERAKGNILERFSAQQFPDLHSELNLSSLELGDSALYFCASSVDKEAFFGQGTRLTVV.

This chain uses TRBV9 with TRBJ2-1; possibly TRBD2 for D (6 bases). Germline CDR1 and CDR2: SGDLS and YYNGEE. V was trimmed by 4 bases and J by 9 bases, leaving 20 bases between them. This CDR3 is built from 15 residues. This CDR3 is CASSPPTGGAGEQFF. The CDR3 DNA reads TGTGCCAGCAGCCCCCCCACCGGAGGGGCCGGTGAGCAGTTCTTC.

The V call is TRBV24-1, the J call TRBJ2-1, with 8 bases aligning to TRBD1. Germline loops: CDR1 KGHDR, CDR2 SFDVKD. The CDR3 sequence is 15 residues long. V was clipped by 5 bases and J by 7 bases; unmatched bases: 9. The CDR3 here is CATSGTGGLVNEQFF. The CDR3, as DNA: TGTGCCACCAGTGGTACAGGGGGTCTAGTGAATGAGCAGTTCTTC.

The chain carries TRBV6-5 and TRBJ2-3; D may be TRBD1 (6 bases). The V gene lost 2 bases and the J gene lost 4 bases, with 13 bases spanning the gap. The germline CDR1 and CDR2 sequences are MNHEY and SVGAGI. The CDR3 covers 15 residues. CDR3 DNA sequence: TGTGCCAGCAGTTACAGAGCAGGGGCTTCAGATACGCAGTATTTT. Translating gives CASSYRAGASDTQYF.

The chain has TRBV19 and TRBJ1-2; no definite D call. The V end was cut by 5 bases, the J end by 11 bases, with 18 bases between. The CDR3 extends over 13 amino acids. CDR1 is LNHDA and CDR2 is SQIVND in the germline V gene (reference sequence). The CDR3 region has the DNA TGTGCCAGTAGTCCGGGAAAGGATATCGGGTACACCTTC. Residues: CASSPGKDIGYTF.

The CDR3 reads CASSPSRRNEKLFF. Here the CDR3 DNA reads TGTGCCAGCTCCCCCTCCCGGCGGAATGAAAAACTGTTTTTT. The chain employs TRBV18 and TRBJ1-4; D not certain. Germline V lookup: CDR1 KGHSH, CDR2 LQKENI. V lost 6 bases and J lost 5, with 13 bases in between. This CDR3 comprises 14 residues.

J is TRBJ2-2 and V is TRBV30, with a possible D match to TRBD1 (6 bases). V lost 2 bases, J lost 6 bases, and 16 bases lay in between. The CDR3 is 15 amino acids. Germline CDR1 GTSNPN, CDR2 SVGIG (reference sequence). The CDR3 bases are TGTGCCTGGAGTATTTTGACAGGTTTAGCCGGGGAGCTGTTTTTT. It specifies CAWSILTGLAGELFF. Supplemented by reference TRBV30 and TRBJ2-2, the full variable domain reads SQTIHQWPATLVQPVGSPLSLECTVEGTSNPNLYWYRQAAGRGLQLLFYSVGIGQISSEVPQNLSASRPQDRQFILSSKKLLLSDSGFYLCAWSILTGLAGELFFGEGSRLTVL.

The V call is TRBV6-2 or TRBV6-3, the J call TRBJ1-5; D not resolved. The CDR3 contains 14 residues. CDR1 is MNHEY and CDR2 is SVGEGT in the germline V gene. Deletions cut 0 bases from V and 5 bases from J, with 8 bases between. For the CDR3, the DNA is TGTGCCAGCAGTTACTCCTTGGTAGATCAGCCCCAGCATTTT. It yields the protein CASSYSLVDQPQHF.

J is TRBJ2-7 and V is TRBV10-3; possible D gene TRBD1, 5 bases. CDR3 length: 16 amino acids. V was trimmed by 0 bases and J by 0 bases, leaving 12 bases between them. Germline-derived CDR1 and CDR2 are ENHRY and SYGVKD. The CDR3 coding sequence is TGTGCCATCAGTGAGTCCATAGGGGTGAGCTCCTACGAGCAGTACTTC. Encoded protein: CAISESIGVSSYEQYF.

This clone came up a few times. The rearrangement uses TRBV6-1 and TRBJ2-2, with 10 nucleotides matching TRBD1. Trimming cost V 0 bases and J 1 base; bases outside gene matches: 5. CDR1 and CDR2 from the germline V gene are MNHNS and SASEGT. The CDR3 totals 18 residues. CDR3 residues: CASSEAGQGIGNTGELFF. Here the CDR3 DNA reads TGTGCCAGCAGTGAAGCGGGACAGGGGATCGGGAACACCGGGGAGCTGTTTTTT.

There are a few counts of this clone. CDR3 amino acids: CASSTGQGGQPQHF. CDR3 in DNA: TGTGCCAGCAGCACCGGACAGGGCGGTCAGCCCCAGCATTTT. This chain connects TRBV13 to TRBJ1-5; 8 bases fit TRBD1. The CDR3 sequence is 14 residues long. Losses at the gene ends were 5 bases for V and 6 bases for J; bases not matched to a gene: 6. The V gene's germline CDR1 is PRHDT and CDR2 FYEKMQ (reference sequence). Drawing the rest from reference TRBV13 and TRBJ1-5, the complete variable domain is AAGVIQSPRHLIKEKRETATLKCYPIPRHDTVYWYQQGPGQDPQFLISFYEKMQSDKGSIPDRFSAQQFSDYHSELNMSSLELGDSALYFCASSTGQGGQPQHFGDGTRLSIL.

In its sample, this clone was seen once. V and J are TRBV7-2 and TRBJ2-5; 11 bases map to TRBD2. V lost 4 bases and J lost 1; bases outside the gene matches: 11. The CDR3 runs 18 residues. The germline V gene has CDR1 SGHTA and CDR2 FQGNSA. As DNA, the CDR3 is TGTGCCAGCAGCTGGGCTGATAGCGGGGGGGGACCCCAAGAGACCCAGTACTTC. This translates into CASSWADSGGGPQETQYF.

The chain has TRBV4-1 and TRBJ2-1; possible D gene TRBD1, 6 bases. The length of the CDR3 is 13 residues. V dropped 9 bases and J dropped 0 bases, with 9 bases sitting between them. CDR1 is MGHRA, CDR2 YSYEKL, per germline. CDR3 coding DNA: TGCGCCAGAGCGGACAGCTCCTACAATGAGCAGTTCTTC. As protein: CARADSSYNEQFF.

The chain employs TRBV7-9 and TRBJ1-4; D may be TRBD1 (5 bases). In germline, CDR1 is SEHNR, CDR2 FQNEAQ (reference sequence). Trimming shortened V by 4 bases and J by 3 bases, and 9 bases separated the two germline ends. CDR3 length: 14 amino acids. The chain's CDR3 is CASSWGFANEKLFF. The CDR3 coding sequence is TGTGCCAGCAGCTGGGGCTTCGCTAATGAAAAACTGTTTTTT.

The rearrangement uses TRBV28 and TRBJ2-2; D uncertain. This CDR3 comprises 12 residues. CDR1 is MDHEN and CDR2 is SYDVKM in the germline V gene. V shed 6 bases and J shed 2 bases, with 4 bases lying between them. CDR3 nucleotides: TGTGCCAGCAGAACAAACACCGGGGAGCTGTTTTTT. This translates into CASRTNTGELFF.

This clone was recorded once. This chain links TRBV7-2 with TRBJ2-1; 16 bases are shared with TRBD2. CDR1 and CDR2 from the germline V gene are SGHTA and FQGNSA. This CDR3 region has 18 residues. Unmatched junction bases numbered 8, after V lost 5 bases and J lost 4 bases. The CDR3: CASSPPGLAGGEYNEQFF. The CDR3 nucleotides read TGTGCCAGCAGCCCGCCGGGACTAGCGGGAGGGGAATACAATGAGCAGTTCTTC.

The chain carries TRBV7-9 and TRBJ1-3; TRBD1 might be the D (5 bases). CDR1 SEHNR and CDR2 FQNEAQ come from the germline V gene (reference sequence). V was pared by 5 bases and J by 2 bases, with 13 bases between. CDR3 length: 15 residues. The CDR3 DNA follows: TGTGCCAGCAGCCCGGACACAACCGCTGGAAACACCATATATTTT. As protein: CASSPDTTAGNTIYF.

The rearrangement uses TRBV30 and TRBJ2-5, with 8 positions matching TRBD2. J was trimmed by 4 bases and V by 4 bases; bases with no gene match: 14. Per germline, CDR1 GTSNPN and CDR2 SVGIG (reference sequence). This CDR3 has 16 residues. CDR3 bases: TGTGCCTGGACCCGGGGGGGGTGGCGGAGAGGAGAGACCCAGTACTTC. It specifies CAWTRGGWRRGETQYF.